Listed below are T cell receptor beta chains from one sample, sequenced in a study of spatial heterogeneity in lung cancer. TCRdb called the 5' RACE reads again in MiXCR, with one record for every CDR3 protein. The sample yields some 4,900 distinct CDR3 sequences, under 15% seen once. This specimen consisted of lung tumor tissue, obtained at surgery. These receptor sequences come from a female donor with early-stage non-small cell lung cancer. Each CDR3 is given with its conserved first and last residue. A D gene is named only where the DNA matches it firmly. For some rows the clone size is stated as once, few or many, or as a class when expanded; others skip it.

abundance: few
v_gene: TRBV10-1
j_gene: TRBJ1-6
d_gene: TRBD1
CDR3nt: TGCGCCAGCAGTGAGGATCTTCCGGGACAGGGAAAGGGCTCCTATAATTCACCCCTCCACTTT
CDR3aa: CASSEDLPGQGKGSYNSPLHF

abundance: medium-sized
v_gene: TRBV28
j_gene: TRBJ2-7
d_gene: .
CDR3nt: TGTGCCAGCAGACCGGCAACTGGGGGCTACGAGCAGTACTTC
CDR3aa: CASRPATGGYEQYF

abundance: few
v_gene: TRBV3-1
j_gene: TRBJ2-3
d_gene: .
CDR3nt: TGTGCCAGCAGCCCATGGGCCAAAGATGGCACAGATACGCAGTATTTT
CDR3aa: CASSPWAKDGTDTQYF

abundance: .
v_gene: TRBV7-9
j_gene: TRBJ1-1
d_gene: .
CDR3nt: TGTGCCAGCAGGCCCCTCACAGGGAAGAACACTGAAGCTTTCTTT
CDR3aa: CASRPLTGKNTEAFF

abundance: many
v_gene: TRBV12-3/TRBV12-4
j_gene: TRBJ2-3
d_gene: TRBD2
CDR3nt: TGTGCCAGCACTTCAACTAGCGGGGGCCCAGATACGCAGTATTTT
CDR3aa: CASTSTSGGPDTQYF

abundance: once
v_gene: TRBV6-5
j_gene: TRBJ2-5
d_gene: TRBD2
CDR3nt: TGTGCCTGCAGATTTGTAGTAGCGGGGGGGCTACAAGAGACCCTGTACTTC
CDR3aa: CACRFVVAGGLQETLYF

abundance: medium-sized
v_gene: TRBV7-2
j_gene: TRBJ2-5
d_gene: .
CDR3nt: TGTGCCAGCAGCCCTAAAGGGGAAGAGACCCAGTACTTC
CDR3aa: CASSPKGEETQYF

abundance: medium-sized
v_gene: TRBV29-1
j_gene: TRBJ1-2
d_gene: TRBD1
CDR3nt: TGCAGCGGACAGACAGGGCACTATGGCTACACCTTC
CDR3aa: CSGQTGHYGYTF

abundance: .
v_gene: TRBV7-9
j_gene: TRBJ2-5
d_gene: .
CDR3nt: TGTGCCAGCAGCCCCCGAGGGACACAGAAAGAGACCCAGTACTTC
CDR3aa: CASSPRGTQKETQYF

abundance: many
v_gene: TRBV20-1
j_gene: TRBJ2-7
d_gene: TRBD2
CDR3nt: TGCAGTGCTGAGCGGGGGGCCCCCTACGAGCAGTACTTC
CDR3aa: CSAERGAPYEQYF

abundance: medium-sized
v_gene: TRBV28
j_gene: TRBJ2-1
d_gene: .
CDR3nt: TGTGCCAGCAGTTTACCCCTAGACAATGAGCAGTTCTTC
CDR3aa: CASSLPLDNEQFF

abundance: .
v_gene: TRBV27
j_gene: TRBJ1-1
d_gene: .
CDR3nt: TGTGCCAGCAGTTTAGGGGCTGGCACTGAAGCTTTCTTT
CDR3aa: CASSLGAGTEAFF

abundance: medium-sized
v_gene: TRBV25-1
j_gene: TRBJ2-2
d_gene: TRBD1
CDR3nt: TGTGCCAGCAGTGAGGACAGGGGGGACACCGGGGAGCTGTTTTTT
CDR3aa: CASSEDRGDTGELFF

abundance: medium-sized
v_gene: TRBV20-1
j_gene: TRBJ2-3
d_gene: .
CDR3nt: TGCAGTGCTAGAGAAGTTGGCCACGGGGTTTTCCCAGATACGCAGTATTTT
CDR3aa: CSAREVGHGVFPDTQYF

abundance: medium-sized
v_gene: TRBV29-1
j_gene: TRBJ2-7
d_gene: .
CDR3nt: TGCAGCGTTTTGGGGGGACAGTCTGCCTACGAGCAGTACTTC
CDR3aa: CSVLGGQSAYEQYF

abundance: .
v_gene: TRBV19
j_gene: TRBJ1-2
d_gene: .
CDR3nt: TGTGCCAGTAGTACCCAACACGGGGGAACGGGCTACACCTTC
CDR3aa: CASSTQHGGTGYTF

abundance: medium-sized
v_gene: TRBV5-1
j_gene: TRBJ2-6
d_gene: .
CDR3nt: TGCGCCAGCGGCAGGGAAAGTGGGGCCAACGTCCTGACTTTC
CDR3aa: CASGRESGANVLTF

abundance: medium-sized
v_gene: TRBV19
j_gene: TRBJ1-2
d_gene: .
CDR3nt: TGTGCCAGTAGCCCCGGACAATACCCTAACTATGGCTACACCTTC
CDR3aa: CASSPGQYPNYGYTF

abundance: medium-sized
v_gene: TRBV6-6
j_gene: TRBJ1-5
d_gene: .
CDR3nt: TGTGCCAGCAAAGACGGGGGTTCGAGCAATCAGCCCCAGCATTTT
CDR3aa: CASKDGGSSNQPQHF

abundance: medium-sized
v_gene: TRBV10-3
j_gene: TRBJ1-1
d_gene: .
CDR3nt: TGTGCCATCAGTGAGGCGGTCGGCACTGAAGCTTTCTTT
CDR3aa: CAISEAVGTEAFF

abundance: .
v_gene: TRBV12-3/TRBV12-4
j_gene: TRBJ2-7
d_gene: TRBD2
CDR3nt: TGTGCCAGCAGTTTACTCCTAGCGGGGGCGACCTACGAGCAGTACTTC
CDR3aa: CASSLLLAGATYEQYF

abundance: .
v_gene: TRBV10-3
j_gene: TRBJ1-2
d_gene: TRBD1
CDR3nt: TGTGCCACTGGACAGGGTCTGAGGGATCATGGCTACACCTTC
CDR3aa: CATGQGLRDHGYTF

abundance: many
v_gene: TRBV27
j_gene: TRBJ2-7
d_gene: .
CDR3nt: TGTGCCACCAGGGGAGTGGGGTACGAGCAGTACTTC
CDR3aa: CATRGVGYEQYF

abundance: few
v_gene: TRBV14
j_gene: TRBJ2-2
d_gene: TRBD2
CDR3nt: TGTGCCAGCAGCCAAGCCGGGGGACTATACACCGGGGAGCTGTTTTTT
CDR3aa: CASSQAGGLYTGELFF

abundance: many
v_gene: TRBV29-1
j_gene: TRBJ2-3
d_gene: .
CDR3nt: TGCAGCGTTGTTCCACGGGGGAGCACAGATACGCAGTATTTT
CDR3aa: CSVVPRGSTDTQYF

abundance: few
v_gene: TRBV5-5
j_gene: TRBJ1-5
d_gene: .
CDR3nt: TGTGCCAGCAGCTTGGCAGGTTGGAGCAATCAGCCCCAGCATTTT
CDR3aa: CASSLAGWSNQPQHF

abundance: medium-sized
v_gene: TRBV27
j_gene: TRBJ2-1
d_gene: TRBD2
CDR3nt: TGTGCCAGCACCCGGCTAGCGGGGGGGCCGGGCAATGAGCAGTTCTTC
CDR3aa: CASTRLAGGPGNEQFF

abundance: many
v_gene: TRBV2
j_gene: TRBJ2-5
d_gene: .
CDR3nt: TGTGCCAGCAGCCCTGGTAGGGGAGACGAGACCCAGTACTTC
CDR3aa: CASSPGRGDETQYF

abundance: large
v_gene: TRBV5-5
j_gene: TRBJ2-3
d_gene: .
CDR3nt: TGTGCCAGCTCCCAGGGGCCGCAGTATTTT
CDR3aa: CASSQGPQYF

abundance: many
v_gene: TRBV10-1
j_gene: TRBJ1-4
d_gene: .
CDR3nt: TGCGCCAGCAGGCATAGAAGAGATAGGCCCGAAAAACTGTTTTTT
CDR3aa: CASRHRRDRPEKLFF

abundance: many
v_gene: TRBV6-6
j_gene: TRBJ2-2
d_gene: TRBD2
CDR3nt: TGTGCCAGCAGTTATAACGCGGGGGTCCCGGTGGGGGAGCTGTTTTTT
CDR3aa: CASSYNAGVPVGELFF

abundance: many
v_gene: TRBV4-1
j_gene: TRBJ1-1
d_gene: TRBD1
CDR3nt: TGCGCCAGCAGCCATGGGGACAGGGGGAACACTGAAGCTTTCTTT
CDR3aa: CASSHGDRGNTEAFF

abundance: medium-sized
v_gene: TRBV11-2
j_gene: TRBJ2-6
d_gene: .
CDR3nt: TGTGCCAGCAGCCGAGGGCAGGGAATCAACTCTGGGGCCAACGTCCTGACTTTC
CDR3aa: CASSRGQGINSGANVLTF

abundance: medium-sized
v_gene: TRBV15
j_gene: TRBJ2-2
d_gene: .
CDR3nt: TGTGCCACCAGTGACACAAAGAACACCGGGGAGCTGTTTTTT
CDR3aa: CATSDTKNTGELFF

abundance: medium-sized
v_gene: TRBV5-1
j_gene: TRBJ2-3
d_gene: .
CDR3nt: TGCGCCAGCAGCTTGAACGGCAGGACTAGCACAGATACGCAGTATTTT
CDR3aa: CASSLNGRTSTDTQYF

abundance: medium-sized
v_gene: TRBV5-1
j_gene: TRBJ1-4
d_gene: .
CDR3nt: TGCGCCAGCAGCGAACAGACAGATAATGAAAAACTGTTTTTT
CDR3aa: CASSEQTDNEKLFF

abundance: medium-sized
v_gene: TRBV27
j_gene: TRBJ2-7
d_gene: TRBD1
CDR3nt: TGTGCCAGCAGGATGGACAGGGGGCCGTACGAGCAGTACTTC
CDR3aa: CASRMDRGPYEQYF

abundance: few
v_gene: TRBV7-9
j_gene: TRBJ1-2
d_gene: TRBD1
CDR3nt: TGTGCCAGCAGCGCTGACAGGGATTTGCTCACCTTC
CDR3aa: CASSADRDLLTF

abundance: many
v_gene: TRBV3-1
j_gene: TRBJ2-2
d_gene: TRBD1
CDR3nt: TGTGCCAGCAGCCTAGGGGACAGGGGAAACGGGGAGCTGTTTTTT
CDR3aa: CASSLGDRGNGELFF

abundance: few
v_gene: TRBV6-1
j_gene: TRBJ2-5
d_gene: TRBD2
CDR3nt: TGTGCCAGCAGTGAGTTAGCGGGGGCCCTAGAAACCCAGTACTTC
CDR3aa: CASSELAGALETQYF

abundance: medium-sized
v_gene: TRBV6-1
j_gene: TRBJ2-3
d_gene: .
CDR3nt: TGTGCCAGCAGGCGGGCTACTACTAGCACAGATACGCAGTATTTT
CDR3aa: CASRRATTSTDTQYF

abundance: .
v_gene: TRBV18
j_gene: TRBJ1-6
d_gene: .
CDR3nt: TGTGCCAGCTCACCGAGGACAGTGGAGGGATCACCCCTCCACTTT
CDR3aa: CASSPRTVEGSPLHF

abundance: medium-sized
v_gene: TRBV6-1
j_gene: TRBJ2-7
d_gene: .
CDR3nt: TGTGCCAGCAGTCCCGCCGGGATAGGGTACGAGCAGTACTTC
CDR3aa: CASSPAGIGYEQYF

abundance: many
v_gene: TRBV12-3/TRBV12-4
j_gene: TRBJ1-2
d_gene: .
CDR3nt: TGTGCCAGCAGTTCCCGTTCCGACTATGGCTACACCTTC
CDR3aa: CASSSRSDYGYTF

abundance: few
v_gene: TRBV7-8
j_gene: TRBJ2-3
d_gene: TRBD2
CDR3nt: TGTGCCAGCAGCTTATCTAGCGGTAGCACAGATACGCAGTATTTT
CDR3aa: CASSLSSGSTDTQYF

abundance: .
v_gene: TRBV25-1
j_gene: TRBJ1-6
d_gene: .
CDR3nt: TGTGCCAGCAGTGATTCGGGTAATTCACCCCTCCACTTT
CDR3aa: CASSDSGNSPLHF

abundance: medium-sized
v_gene: TRBV5-1
j_gene: TRBJ1-1
d_gene: .
CDR3nt: TGCGCCAGCAGCCCCGGGGACGGAACAAGACCCACTGAAGCTTTCTTT
CDR3aa: CASSPGDGTRPTEAFF

abundance: medium-sized
v_gene: TRBV7-2
j_gene: TRBJ1-2
d_gene: .
CDR3nt: TGTGCCAGCAGCTTAGATGGCCGGACGGGCTACACCTTC
CDR3aa: CASSLDGRTGYTF

abundance: medium-sized
v_gene: TRBV6-2/TRBV6-3
j_gene: TRBJ2-5
d_gene: .
CDR3nt: TGTGCCAGCAGACCACCCCAGGGTCGGGAGACCCAGTACTTC
CDR3aa: CASRPPQGRETQYF

abundance: many
v_gene: TRBV9
j_gene: TRBJ1-6
d_gene: .
CDR3nt: TGTGCCAGCAGCGAGGAAGGGAATTCACCCCTCCACTTT
CDR3aa: CASSEEGNSPLHF

abundance: few
v_gene: TRBV12-3/TRBV12-4
j_gene: TRBJ1-4
d_gene: .
CDR3nt: TGTGCCAGCAGCCCAGGGGTTGAAAAACTGTTTTTT
CDR3aa: CASSPGVEKLFF

abundance: medium-sized
v_gene: TRBV7-9
j_gene: TRBJ2-3
d_gene: TRBD2
CDR3nt: TGTGCCAGCAGCTTAGAGCCGGCTAGCGGGACGCAGTATTTT
CDR3aa: CASSLEPASGTQYF

abundance: .
v_gene: TRBV6-2/TRBV6-3
j_gene: TRBJ2-3
d_gene: .
CDR3nt: TGTGCCACCGAGGGGCCCCCCGCAGATACGCAGTATTTT
CDR3aa: CATEGPPADTQYF